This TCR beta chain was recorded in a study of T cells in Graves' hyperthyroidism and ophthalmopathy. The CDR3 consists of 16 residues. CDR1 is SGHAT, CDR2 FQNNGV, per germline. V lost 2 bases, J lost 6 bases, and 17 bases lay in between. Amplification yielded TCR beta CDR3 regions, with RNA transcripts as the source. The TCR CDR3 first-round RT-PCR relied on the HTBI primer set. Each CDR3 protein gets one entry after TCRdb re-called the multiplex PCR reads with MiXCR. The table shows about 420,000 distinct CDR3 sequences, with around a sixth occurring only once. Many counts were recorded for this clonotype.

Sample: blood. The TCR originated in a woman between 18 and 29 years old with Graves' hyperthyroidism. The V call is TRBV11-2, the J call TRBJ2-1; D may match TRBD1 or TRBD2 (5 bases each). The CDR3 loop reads CASSLNSGTAVNEQFF. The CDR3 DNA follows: TGTGCCAGCAGCTTAAACTCTGGGACCGCCGTCAATGAGCAGTTCTTC.